The T cell receptor beta chain under discussion was sequenced for a study of spatial heterogeneity in lung cancer. About the research overall: Available follow-up PBMC samples, collected a median of about two years post-resection, were sequenced.

The CDR3 covers 14 residues. In germline, CDR1 is ENHRY, CDR2 SYGVKD. V was clipped by 7 bases and J by 4 bases, with 16 bases between them. This clonotype showed up just a few times. The library protocol tagged each TCR cDNA with a unique molecular identifier. TCRdb reprocessed the 5' RACE reads with MiXCR, giving one entry per CDR3 protein. Of tens of thousands of distinct CDR3 sequences in the sample, about 12% are singletons; the top ten hold around 32%. Time point here: blood at routine non-recurrence follow-up after resection. The input material, whole RNA from tumor, nontumor lung or frozen PBMC, was sequenced unsorted.

This TCR was sampled from a male donor with early-stage non-small cell lung cancer. The V call is TRBV10-3, the J call TRBJ2-5; D is possibly TRBD1 or TRBD2 (6 bases each). The source was PBMCs, collected at follow-up. The CDR3 sequence is CAIKAGEVGETQYF. Here the CDR3 DNA reads TGTGCCATCAAGGCAGGGGAGGTAGGAGAGACCCAGTACTTC.